The present T cell receptor beta chain was sequenced within a study of T cell responses to AZD1222 COVID-19 vaccine. The junction had 11 bases not matched to a gene; V was cut back by 3 bases and J by 4 bases. In germline, CDR1 is LGHNA, CDR2 YSLEER. CDR3 length: 17 residues. Data came from immunoSEQ multiplex PCR; TCRdb stores just in-frame clones and leaves some out. The sample has more than 150,000 clones; nearly 95% are singletons. Doses given second, at about 4 or about 12 weeks, were pooled. Overall study findings and caveats: Mostly white British, mostly female donors; authors suggested clonal diversity may be underestimated. Scientists sampled the repertoires only once the peak T cell response had passed. A rise in Spike-specific TCR breadth and depth followed two AZD1222 doses.

Details on this clone: Its antigen remains unidentified.

This sequence originates from an adult who received the AZD1222 COVID-19 vaccine. Sequenced material: peripheral blood, taken 28 days after the second AZD1222 dose. J is TRBJ2-3 and V is TRBV4-3, with 9 bases that match TRBD1. The CDR3 sequence: CASSQTGQGWRADTQYF. The CDR3 DNA reads TGCGCCAGCAGCCAGACGGGACAGGGTTGGAGGGCAGATACGCAGTATTTT.